Listed below are T cell receptor beta chains from one sample, sequenced in a study of blood T cells in healthy people across ages. TCRdb analysed the 5' RACE reads with MiXCR anew, one entry per CDR3 protein. The data show around 1,100,000 distinct CDR3 sequences, with 30% to 40% seen just once and around 13% held by the top ten. Sequencing was carried out using blood. The receptors originated from a man aged 18-30 years in good health. CDR3s include the opening cysteine and the closing phenylalanine or tryptophan.

TRBV6-5	TRBJ1-4	CASSNTGTVNEKLFF
TRBV20-1	TRBJ2-3	CSALLAGSTDTQYF
TRBV20-1	TRBJ2-1	CSAPHPYKPATEQFF
TRBV2	TRBJ2-3	CASSESSITDTQYF
TRBV20-1	TRBJ2-4	CSAKSQGAKNIQYF
TRBV3-1	TRBJ2-1	CASSLFDYSYNEQFF
TRBV29-1	TRBJ1-2	CSVPRQEYGYTF
TRBV20-1	TRBJ1-2	CGARERTGGVYTF
TRBV5-6	TRBJ2-3	CASSLPLGQITDTQYF
TRBV7-6	TRBJ2-1	CASSLGGGTSGSYEQFF
TRBV20-1	TRBJ2-7	CSARDTGSSYEQYF
TRBV9	TRBJ1-5	CANSVGGGDQPQHF
TRBV7-6	TRBJ1-5	CASSLEIHYSNQPQHF
TRBV4-2	TRBJ2-1	CASSQDPRTRPYNEQFF
TRBV7-9	TRBJ1-2	CASSLRKTGVGGYTF
TRBV9	TRBJ2-4	CASSPQGRSKNIQYF
TRBV14	TRBJ1-2	CASSRTNNYGYTF
TRBV30	TRBJ1-5	CAWSRDSNQPQHF
TRBV12-3/TRBV12-4	TRBJ1-2	CASSPGRTLEGYTF
TRBV7-2	TRBJ1-1	CASSLSRAGDGTEAFF
TRBV20-1	TRBJ2-1	CSAREGQSSYNEQFF
TRBV20-1	TRBJ1-6	CSARSQTGNSPLHF
TRBV4-2	TRBJ1-2	CASSLRQGENYGYTF
TRBV6-1	TRBJ1-4	CASSATRPKNEKLFF
TRBV7-2	TRBJ1-1	CASSPGTFMNTEAFF
TRBV12-3/TRBV12-4	TRBJ1-6	CASSKLGNSPLHF
TRBV20-1	TRBJ2-3	CSAGPLGGGTDTQYF
TRBV5-1	TRBJ2-1	CASSSPDRGDEQFF
TRBV27	TRBJ1-6	CASSLGGKYNSPLHF
TRBV7-2	TRBJ1-1	CASSLVRGRSAEAFF
TRBV29-1	TRBJ2-5	CSVAAGQGKETQYF
TRBV7-2	TRBJ2-1	CASSPTVDRVDQETQFF
TRBV2	TRBJ2-1	CASSKDGTNEQFF
TRBV11-2	TRBJ2-1	CASSFAGFGRDNEQFF
TRBV2	TRBJ1-2	CASSEEQRSNYGYTF
TRBV6-6	TRBJ2-7	CAHRGSTSEQYF
TRBV7-2	TRBJ2-1	CASSLRPFSYNEQFF
TRBV6-5	TRBJ2-1	CASSTRQGRSYNEQFF
TRBV7-2	TRBJ2-3	CAGRPEAGTYTDTQYF
TRBV10-3	TRBJ1-5	CAISESGTGRGPQHF
TRBV6-5	TRBJ2-1	CASSYAPGTNNEQFF
TRBV6-6	TRBJ2-3	CASNQFQGDTQYF
TRBV9	TRBJ2-1	CASSVVGGEPYNEQFF
TRBV5-1	TRBJ1-4	CASSKDGGNEKLFF
TRBV18	TRBJ1-2	CASSPKVPPENGYTF
TRBV6-2/TRBV6-3	TRBJ1-1	CASSYPRSRRHTEAFF
TRBV5-1	TRBJ1-1	CASSLDFWGAEPKTEAFF
TRBV4-1	TRBJ2-5	CASSQFSVAQETQYF
TRBV25-1	TRBJ2-1	CASSELGTGWFF
TRBV9	TRBJ2-1	CASSETSGGHYEQFF
TRBV12-3/TRBV12-4	TRBJ2-3	CAGSPPLAYTDTQYF
TRBV5-1	TRBJ2-3	CASSLGMGYADTQYF
TRBV21-1	TRBJ2-5	CASSKDWGGQETQYF
TRBV24-1	TRBJ2-5	CATSAPGQEQYF
TRBV12-3/TRBV12-4	TRBJ1-1	CASTNNRGYTEAFF
TRBV7-9	NA	CASSLLAGVDYEQYF
TRBV20-1	TRBJ1-1	CSAREPQGVDTEAFF